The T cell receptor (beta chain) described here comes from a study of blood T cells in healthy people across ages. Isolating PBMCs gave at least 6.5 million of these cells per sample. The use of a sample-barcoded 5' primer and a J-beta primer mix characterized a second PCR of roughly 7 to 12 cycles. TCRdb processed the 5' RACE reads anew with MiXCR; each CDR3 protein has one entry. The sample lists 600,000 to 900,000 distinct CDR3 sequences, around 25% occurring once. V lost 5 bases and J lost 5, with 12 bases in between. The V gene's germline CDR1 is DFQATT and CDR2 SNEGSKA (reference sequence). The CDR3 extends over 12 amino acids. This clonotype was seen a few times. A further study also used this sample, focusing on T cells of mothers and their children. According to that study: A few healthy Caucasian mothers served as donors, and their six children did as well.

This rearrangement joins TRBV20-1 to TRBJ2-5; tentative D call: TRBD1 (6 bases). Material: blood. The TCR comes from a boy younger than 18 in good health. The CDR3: CSAPGQAETQYF. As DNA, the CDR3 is TGCAGTGCTCCGGGACAAGCGGAGACCCAGTACTTC.